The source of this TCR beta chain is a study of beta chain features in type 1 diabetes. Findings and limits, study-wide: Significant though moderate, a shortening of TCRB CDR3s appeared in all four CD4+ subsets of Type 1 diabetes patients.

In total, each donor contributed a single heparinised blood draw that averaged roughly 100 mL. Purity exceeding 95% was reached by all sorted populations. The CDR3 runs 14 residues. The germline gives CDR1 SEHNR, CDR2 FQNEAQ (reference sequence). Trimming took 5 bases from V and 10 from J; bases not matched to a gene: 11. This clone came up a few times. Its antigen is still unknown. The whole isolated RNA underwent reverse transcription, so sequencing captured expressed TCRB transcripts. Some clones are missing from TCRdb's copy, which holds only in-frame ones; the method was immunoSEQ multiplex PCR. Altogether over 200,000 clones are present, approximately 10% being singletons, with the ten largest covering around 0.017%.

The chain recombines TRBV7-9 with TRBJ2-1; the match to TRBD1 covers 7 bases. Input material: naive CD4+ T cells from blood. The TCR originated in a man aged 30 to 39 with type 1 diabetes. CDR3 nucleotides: TGTGCCAGCAGCAACCGGGACAGAAGGGGCGAGCAGTTCTTC. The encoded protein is CASSNRDRRGEQFF.